This T cell receptor beta chain was recovered during a study of blood T cell repertoires in COVID-19. Study context: COVID-19 samples, acute and convalescent, were from the United States, Italy and Spain. Sources were T cells, B-cell-depleted T cells, or PBMCs; the material itself was cDNA or gDNA.

This CDR3 is built from 15 residues. Losses at the gene ends were 4 bases for V and 4 bases for J; bases not matched to a gene: 11. Germline V gives CDR1 GTSNPN, CDR2 SVGIG (reference sequence). Authors' methods: Reference gene primer amplification in the assay estimated nucleated cell counts. Measured with immunoSEQ multiplex PCR; TCRdb has only the in-frame clones, and not every one. D and trimming were read from the DNA, whereas the V and J calls and clone size are those reported in that table. The profile shows some 120,000 clones, around 80% of them singletons. The receptor was derived from a man in his forties or fifties with active or convalescent COVID-19. The sequencing sample was made of peripheral blood. The chain combines TRBV30 with TRBJ2-5; the match to TRBD1 covers 8 bases. The CDR3 region has the DNA TGTGCCTGGACGCGGGGACAGGTGGGAGGAGAGACCCAGTACTTC. Amino acids: CAWTRGQVGGETQYF.